The next 19 T cell receptor beta chains were all read from a single sample in a study of response to subunit inactivated influenza vaccine. In TCRdb, the RT-PCR reads were re-called with MiXCR into one record per CDR3 protein. The sample includes about half a million distinct CDR3 sequences, approximately 24% seen only once; the top ten take 1.5% to 2%. The source material was CD4+ T cells sorted from PBMCs, sampled about 5 days after vaccination. The receptors shown here come from a man aged 50 to 60 who received an inactivated influenza vaccine.

The gene calls are TRBV29-1 and TRBJ2-7; D unresolved. Trimming stripped 7 bases from V and 3 bases from J, with 13 bases between. In germline, CDR1 is SQVTM, CDR2 ANQGSEA. CDR3 length equals 12 residues. The CDR3 bases are TGCAGCGCCGGTCGCTCTTACTACGAGCAGTACTTC. Amino acids: CSAGRSYYEQYF.

This clonotype has at least ten counts. The chain recombines TRBV7-2 with TRBJ2-2; 9 bases fit TRBD2. The CDR3 consists of 15 residues. Trimming cost V 3 bases and J 6 bases; bases outside gene matches: 5. CDR1 is SGHTA, CDR2 FQGNSA, per germline. The DNA for the CDR3 is TGTGCCAGCAGCTTCACGACTAGCGGTGCCGGGGAGCTGTTTTTT. This translates into CASSFTTSGAGELFF.

The chain uses TRBV4-3 and TRBJ1-4; 9 bases are shared with TRBD1. The CDR3 spans 16 residues. With V trimmed by 4 bases and J by 6 bases, 9 bases remained unmatched. Germline CDR1 and CDR2: LGHNA and YSLEER. CDR3 bases: TGCGCCAGCAGCCCCCAGTGGGGACAGGGAGATGAAAAACTGTTTTTT. Its protein is CASSPQWGQGDEKLFF.

This clonotype was detected a few times. The chain carries TRBV20-1 and TRBJ2-2; no clear D. The germline V gene encodes CDR1 DFQATT and CDR2 SNEGSKA (reference sequence). Trimming pared 2 bases from V and 2 bases from J, leaving 9 bases between. The CDR3 length is 14 residues. The CDR3 DNA follows: TGCAGTGCTAGAATAAAAATAAACACCGGGGAGCTGTTTTTT. Translating it yields CSARIKINTGELFF.

This clonotype has only one observation. The chain recombines TRBV24-1 with TRBJ2-3; no reliable D call. CDR3 size: 15 residues. The V end was cut by 4 bases, the J end by 6 bases, with 16 bases between. From germline, CDR1 is KGHDR and CDR2 SFDVKD. In DNA form, the CDR3 reads TGTGCCACCAGTGAACTCGACGCTAGGGCGGATACGCAGTATTTT. This translates into CATSELDARADTQYF.

This clonotype occurred a few times. This rearrangement joins TRBV12-3 or TRBV12-4 to TRBJ2-5; perhaps TRBD2 as D (7 bases). This CDR3 comprises 14 residues. The germline V and J ends were trimmed by 8 bases and 4 bases, with 17 bases remaining between them. In nucleotides, the CDR3 is TGTGCCAGCCGGGGGGCACCCAGGCCAGAGACCCAGTACTTC. Encoded protein: CASRGAPRPETQYF.

The chain carries TRBV27 and TRBJ1-2; 11 nucleotides match TRBD1. The V segment lost 4 bases and the J segment 8 bases; nucleotides outside the gene matches: 6. This CDR3 is built from 14 residues. The germline V gene has CDR1 MNHEY and CDR2 SMNVEV (reference sequence). CDR3 nucleotide sequence: TGTGCCAGCAGTTCCGGACAGGGGGCTTGGGGCTACACCTTC. It is translated as CASSSGQGAWGYTF.

The chain links TRBV4-3 to TRBJ2-1; a weak D match, TRBD2 (7 bases). The V and J ends lost 5 bases and 8 bases respectively, with 13 bases between them. The CDR3 spans 13 residues. Germline V gives CDR1 LGHNA, CDR2 YSLEER. The CDR3 DNA follows: TGCGCCAGCAGCTGGAGGGGGGGGGATGAGCAGTTCTTC. Its protein is CASSWRGGDEQFF.

The V gene is TRBV10-3, the J gene TRBJ2-3; possibly TRBD2 for D (5 bases). From germline, CDR1 is ENHRY and CDR2 SYGVKD. The CDR3 is 12 amino acids. The CDR3 here is CVTRESTDTQYF. The CDR3 DNA sequence: TGTGTCACCCGGGAAAGCACAGATACGCAGTATTTT.

This clonotype has a single count. The chain employs TRBV30 and TRBJ2-7; tentatively, D is TRBD1 or TRBD2 (5 bases each). This CDR3 is 13 amino acids long. Trimming pared 5 bases from V and 6 bases from J, leaving 17 bases between. CDR1 and CDR2 (germline): GTSNPN, SVGIG (reference sequence). The CDR3 bases are TGTGCCTGGGGCGCCGGGGCCCAGGGCGAGCAGTACTTC. It is translated as CAWGAGAQGEQYF.

The rearrangement joins TRBV7-8 to TRBJ2-7; D may be TRBD1 or TRBD2 (5 bases each). Trimming pared 5 bases from V and 7 bases from J, leaving 21 bases between. Germline V gene data show CDR1 as SGHVS and CDR2 as FQNEAQ. The CDR3 is 15 amino acids. The CDR3 protein is CASSGQTGLLGEQYF. CDR3 DNA: TGTGCCAGCAGCGGACAAACTGGACTTCTGGGGGAGCAGTACTTC.

There are a few counts of this clonotype. V is TRBV12-3 or TRBV12-4 and J is TRBJ2-2, with 15 positions matching TRBD2. Trimming removed 5 bases from V and 1 base from J; junction bases left unmatched: 11. There are 20 residues in the CDR3. CDR3 coding DNA: TGTGCCAGCAGTCAACGGACTAGCGGGAGGGCAAGGAAGAACACCGGGGAGCTGTTTTTT. Its translation: CASSQRTSGRARKNTGELFF.

DNA of the CDR3: TGTGCCACCAGTGATCCACAGGGGGGGGAGACCCAGTACTTC. It translates to CATSDPQGGETQYF. The chain combines TRBV24-1 with TRBJ2-5, with D perhaps TRBD1 (8 bases). This CDR3 has 14 residues. Trimming pared 3 bases from V and 5 bases from J, leaving 12 bases between. Germline CDR1 is KGHDR and CDR2 is SFDVKD.

The chain recombines TRBV7-9 with TRBJ2-3, with 9 bases identical to TRBD2. CDR1 and CDR2 from the germline V gene are SEHNR and FQNEAQ (reference sequence). This CDR3 is built from 16 residues. V lost 4 bases to trimming and J lost 3 bases; unmatched junction nucleotides: 8. The CDR3, as DNA: TGTGCCAGCAGCTACACACCGGGACTAGCTACAGATACGCAGTATTTT. Its translation is CASSYTPGLATDTQYF.

The chain has TRBV6-1 and TRBJ2-7; 9 bases agree with TRBD1. The J segment lost 5 bases and the V segment lost 5 bases, leaving 13 bases of the junction unmatched. This CDR3 has 16 residues. Germline assignment: CDR1 MNHNS and CDR2 SASEGT. CDR3 sequence: CASSPSAGQGGNEQYF. CDR3 in DNA: TGTGCCAGCAGTCCATCCGCGGGACAGGGTGGCAACGAGCAGTACTTC.

The chain has TRBV12-3 or TRBV12-4 and TRBJ2-7, with TRBD2 matching over 10 bases. Trimming cost V 6 bases and J 2 bases; bases outside gene matches: 22. CDR3 size: 20 residues. The CDR3 sequence is CASSSFRWSSGSWGTYEQYF. The CDR3 coding sequence is TGTGCCAGCAGCTCATTCAGGTGGTCTAGCGGGAGTTGGGGCACCTACGAGCAGTACTTC.

The table lists this clonotype with a few counts. The rearrangement uses TRBV12-3 or TRBV12-4 and TRBJ1-5; TRBD1 agrees at 9 bases. CDR3 length: 14 amino acids. V gave up 1 base and J gave up 7 bases; unmatched junction bases: 2. Here the CDR3 reads CASSLGTGEQPQHF. DNA of the CDR3: TGTGCCAGCAGTTTAGGGACAGGGGAACAGCCCCAGCATTTT.

The rearrangement uses TRBV3-1 and TRBJ2-2; D could derive from TRBD1 or TRBD2 (5 bases each). The V and J ends lost 2 bases and 0 bases respectively, with 16 bases between them. There are 18 residues in the CDR3. Per the germline V gene, CDR1 is LGHDT and CDR2 is YNNKEL (reference sequence). The CDR3 nucleotides are TGTGCCAGCAGCCAACCCGGGGCCCGGGTCGCGAACACCGGGGAGCTGTTTTTT. As protein: CASSQPGARVANTGELFF.

This clonotype was counted a few times. The chain uses TRBV9 and TRBJ2-1; 7 bases agree with TRBD2. CDR1 is SGDLS and CDR2 is YYNGEE in the germline V gene. The CDR3 has 12 residues. V lost 1 base and J lost 11; bases outside the gene matches: 3. CDR3 coding DNA: TGTGCCAGCAGCGTACCCGGGACTAAGCAGTTCTTC. It encodes CASSVPGTKQFF.